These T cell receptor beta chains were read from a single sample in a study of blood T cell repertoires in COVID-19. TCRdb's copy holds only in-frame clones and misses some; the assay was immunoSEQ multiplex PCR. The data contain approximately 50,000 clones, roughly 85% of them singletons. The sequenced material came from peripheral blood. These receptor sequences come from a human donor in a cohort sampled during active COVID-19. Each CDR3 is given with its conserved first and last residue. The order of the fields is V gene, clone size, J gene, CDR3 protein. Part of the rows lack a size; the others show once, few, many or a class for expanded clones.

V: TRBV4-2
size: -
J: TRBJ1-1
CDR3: CASSQEQGKREAFF

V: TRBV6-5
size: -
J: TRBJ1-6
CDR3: CATKTGIFSSPLHF

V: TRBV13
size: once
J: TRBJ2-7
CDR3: CASSVDRALYEQYF

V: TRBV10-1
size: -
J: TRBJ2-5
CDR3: CASSELVAGGRETQYF

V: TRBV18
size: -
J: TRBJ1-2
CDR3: CASSPSRGAGYGYTF

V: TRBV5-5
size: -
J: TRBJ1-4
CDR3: CASSPLGDQEKLFF

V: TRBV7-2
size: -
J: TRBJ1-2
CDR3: CASSLVGGSGSYGYTF

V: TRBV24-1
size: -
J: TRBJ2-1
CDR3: CATSDPFNSEQFF

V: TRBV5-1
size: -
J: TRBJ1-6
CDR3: CASSSSTGPSPLHF

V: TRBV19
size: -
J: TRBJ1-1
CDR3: CASSSSEAFF

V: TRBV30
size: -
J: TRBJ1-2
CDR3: CALGRDSHGYTF

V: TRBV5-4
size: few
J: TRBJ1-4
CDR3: CASSRDRGSGEKLFF

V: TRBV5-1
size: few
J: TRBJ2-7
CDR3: CAPEGPERVQCYEQYF

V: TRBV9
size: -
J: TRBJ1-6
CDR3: CASSVDTYNSPLHF

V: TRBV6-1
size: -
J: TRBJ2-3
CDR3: CASSEVAGSTDTQYF

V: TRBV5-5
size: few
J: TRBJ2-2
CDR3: CASSPPGTGNTGELFF

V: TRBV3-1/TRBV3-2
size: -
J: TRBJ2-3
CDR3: CASSEGDTQYF

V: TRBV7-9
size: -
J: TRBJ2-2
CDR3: CASKTGGDTGELFF

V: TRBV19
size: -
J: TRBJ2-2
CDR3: CASSRVSGGTGELFF

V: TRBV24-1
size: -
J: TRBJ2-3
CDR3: CATSDRTGNSLDTQYF

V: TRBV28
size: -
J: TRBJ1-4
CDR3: CASSLQAQEKLFF

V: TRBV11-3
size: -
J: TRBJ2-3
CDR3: CASSWTSSTDTQYF

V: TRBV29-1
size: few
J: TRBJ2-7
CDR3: CSVVGQGLSEQYF

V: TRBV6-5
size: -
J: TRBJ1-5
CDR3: CASSYSGQGNQPQHF

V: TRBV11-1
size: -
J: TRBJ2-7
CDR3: CASSLRGQYYEQYF

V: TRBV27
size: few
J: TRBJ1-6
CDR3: CASSIVTGGNSPLHF

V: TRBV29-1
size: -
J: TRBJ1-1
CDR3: CSVGLARGTGGWNTEAFF

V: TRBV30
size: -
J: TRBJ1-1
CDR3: CAWSGKGASTEAFF

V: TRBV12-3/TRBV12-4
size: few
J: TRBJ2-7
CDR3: CASSGTDYEQYF

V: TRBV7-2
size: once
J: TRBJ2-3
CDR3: CASSPRTARTDTQYF

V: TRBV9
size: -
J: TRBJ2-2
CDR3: CASSAAGGVLTGELFF

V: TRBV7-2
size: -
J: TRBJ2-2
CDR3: CASSPRLTGELFF

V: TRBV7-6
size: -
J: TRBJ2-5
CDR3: CASSPRQGNQETQYF

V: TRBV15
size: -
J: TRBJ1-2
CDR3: CATSRDQWERGDNYGYTF

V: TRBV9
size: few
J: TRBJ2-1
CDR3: CASSVETSGSSYNEQFF

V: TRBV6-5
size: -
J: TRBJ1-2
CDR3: CATRGDRVTF

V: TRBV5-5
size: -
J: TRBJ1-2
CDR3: CASSWRQWDYGYTF

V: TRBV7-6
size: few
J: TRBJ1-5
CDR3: CASSDMANQPQHF

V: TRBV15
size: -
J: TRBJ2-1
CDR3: CATSTRGLVAEQFF

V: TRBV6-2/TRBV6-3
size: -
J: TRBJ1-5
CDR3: CASSRPGTPLGPQHF

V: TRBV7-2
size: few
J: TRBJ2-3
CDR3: CASSFRAGGQDTQYF

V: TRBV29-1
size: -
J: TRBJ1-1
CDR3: CSGGVRGPVSDTEAFF

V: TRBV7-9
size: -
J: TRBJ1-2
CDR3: CASSLESAAYTF

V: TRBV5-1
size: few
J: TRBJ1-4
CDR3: CASSPSGTANEKLFF

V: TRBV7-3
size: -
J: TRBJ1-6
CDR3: CASSLTGEGSSPLHF

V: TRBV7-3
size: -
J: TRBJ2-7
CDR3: CASSLGGTEIYEQYF

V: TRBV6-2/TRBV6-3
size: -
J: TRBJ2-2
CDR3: CASSSLRLGFKRSGELFF

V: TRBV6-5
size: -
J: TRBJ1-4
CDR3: CASRRDSTNEKLFF

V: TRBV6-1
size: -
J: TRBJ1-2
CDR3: CASNELRTGVNYGYTF

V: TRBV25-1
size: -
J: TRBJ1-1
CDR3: CASRRTGGETEAFF

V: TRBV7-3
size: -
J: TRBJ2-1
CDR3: CASSSLAGGPNEQFF

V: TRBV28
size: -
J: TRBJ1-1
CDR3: CASRQTRQGLNTEAFF

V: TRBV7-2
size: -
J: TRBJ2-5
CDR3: CASSLARGAGIQETQYF

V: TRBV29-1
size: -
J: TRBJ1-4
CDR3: CSVPAGDEKLFF

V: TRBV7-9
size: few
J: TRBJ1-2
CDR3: CASSPASYGYTF

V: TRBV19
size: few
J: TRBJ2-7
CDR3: CASSIGPAGLQEQYF